The 12 T cell receptor beta chains below were found in one sample sequenced in a study of T-cell memory formation after mild COVID-19. TCRdb independently ran MiXCR on the 5' RACE reads; one entry per CDR3 protein. The sample has about 130,000 distinct CDR3 sequences, about a sixth seen once. The source material was PBMCs or a T cell subset sorted from them (not recorded which). The receptors here all came from a man between 18 and 35 years old who had mild COVID-19 (a few samples of this study predate the infection). Cell type and time point are not known.

This clonotype occurred a few times. The chain has TRBV27 and TRBJ2-3, with D possibly matching TRBD2 (5 bases). V lost 3 bases and J 0 bases, leaving 13 bases between the germline ends. CDR3 length: 16 amino acids. Germline CDR1 MNHEY, CDR2 SMNVEV (reference sequence). CDR3 amino acids: CASSFGDYTSTDTQYF. As DNA, the CDR3 is TGTGCCAGCAGTTTTGGTGACTACACTAGCACAGATACGCAGTATTTT.

The CDR3 region has the DNA TGTGCCAGCAGCCAAGGAGGGACTTCCTACGAGCAGTACTTC. It encodes CASSQGGTSYEQYF. This chain uses TRBV4-2 with TRBJ2-7, with a tentative D call TRBD2 (6 bases). The V and J ends lost 1 base and 1 base respectively, with 8 bases between them. This CDR3 comprises 14 residues. Germline loops: CDR1 LGHNA, CDR2 YNFKEQ.

J is TRBJ2-1 and V is TRBV5-1; the D gene is possibly TRBD2 (7 bases). Looked up from germline, CDR1 is SGHRS and CDR2 is YFSETQ. The CDR3 sequence is 13 residues long. V dropped 7 bases and J dropped 10 bases, with 18 bases sitting between them. CDR3 DNA: TGCGCCAGCGGCCAAGGGGGGGGGAGCGAGCAGTTCTTC. It encodes CASGQGGGSEQFF.

The chain joins TRBV7-9 to TRBJ1-2, with TRBD1 identical over 9 bases. Germline V gives CDR1 SEHNR, CDR2 FQNEAQ (reference sequence). V lost 5 bases and J lost 8; bases outside the gene matches: 9. This CDR3 has 14 residues. The CDR3 sequence: CASSPRTGEEGYTF. CDR3 nucleotide sequence: TGTGCCAGCAGCCCAAGGACAGGGGAGGAGGGCTACACCTTC.

The V and J genes are TRBV3-1 and TRBJ2-7; tentative D call: TRBD2 (6 bases). The V end lost 1 base, the J end lost 0 bases, and 10 bases lay between the germline ends. This CDR3 comprises 15 residues. Germline V gene data show CDR1 as LGHDT and CDR2 as YNNKEL (reference sequence). CDR3 DNA sequence: TGTGCCAGCAGCCAAGTAGCGGACTTCTCCTACGAGCAGTACTTC. Its translation: CASSQVADFSYEQYF.

The V and J genes are TRBV5-1 and TRBJ1-2; 11 bases are shared with TRBD1. The length of the CDR3 is 13 residues. The V gene end was trimmed by 5 bases and the J gene end by 7 bases; junction bases not matched to a gene: 4. The germline V gene encodes CDR1 SGHRS and CDR2 YFSETQ. CDR3 sequence reads: CASRGQGAAGYTF. The CDR3 nucleotides read TGCGCCAGCAGAGGACAGGGGGCGGCTGGCTACACCTTC.

This clonotype has a count of ten or more. The chain employs TRBV7-8 and TRBJ1-1; no clear D gene. Germline V gives CDR1 SGHVS, CDR2 FQNEAQ. With 1 base removed from V and 9 bases from J, the gap between germline ends came to 15 bases. The CDR3 length is 14 residues. The DNA for the CDR3 is TGTGCCAGCAGCTTAGAGGGTCCTTATTATAAAGCTTTCTTT. Its protein is CASSLEGPYYKAFF.

V usage is TRBV6-2 or TRBV6-3 and J usage is TRBJ1-1; tentatively, D is TRBD1 (5 bases). The germline CDR1 and CDR2 sequences are MNHEY and SVGEGT. Trimming pared 4 bases from V and 2 bases from J, leaving 11 bases between. This CDR3 comprises 14 residues. The CDR3 spells CASSSPGPNTEAFF. The DNA of the CDR3 is TGTGCCAGCAGTTCACCGGGACCTAACACTGAAGCTTTCTTT.

There are a few counts of this clonotype. The chain joins TRBV7-9 to TRBJ1-6; no firm D call. Trimming left V 11 bases short and J 8 bases short, with 16 bases between. The CDR3 has 13 residues. From germline, CDR1 is SEHNR and CDR2 FQNEAQ (reference sequence). The chain's CDR3 is CAGGSTFDSPLHF. The CDR3 DNA is TGTGCCGGAGGGAGTACCTTCGATTCACCCCTCCACTTT.

J is TRBJ2-5 and V is TRBV6-2 or TRBV6-3; no clear D. The CDR3 spans 15 residues. Per the germline V gene, CDR1 is MNHEY and CDR2 is SVGEGT. Trimming removed 2 bases from V and 5 bases from J, with 15 bases in between. CDR3: CASSYVEERWETQYF. The CDR3 DNA follows: TGTGCCAGCAGTTACGTCGAGGAGAGGTGGGAGACCCAGTACTTC.

This clonotype was observed a few times. The gene calls are TRBV6-2 or TRBV6-3 and TRBJ1-5, with D unclear. Germline CDR1 MNHEY, CDR2 SVGEGT. V lost 0 bases to trimming and J lost 10 bases, with 13 bases between them. The CDR3 runs 14 residues. The CDR3 nucleotides are TGTGCCAGCAGTTACTCTCGGACTAGTAAACCCCAGCATTTT. It codes for CASSYSRTSKPQHF.

This clonotype appeared a few times. This chain links TRBV5-1 with TRBJ2-7, with 7 bases aligning to TRBD1. V gave up 4 bases and J gave up 0 bases; unmatched junction bases: 4. The CDR3 extends over 14 amino acids. The germline V gene encodes CDR1 SGHRS and CDR2 YFSETQ. DNA of the CDR3: TGCGCCAGCAGCACGGGACAGCTCTCCTACGAGCAGTACTTC. Translated: CASSTGQLSYEQYF.